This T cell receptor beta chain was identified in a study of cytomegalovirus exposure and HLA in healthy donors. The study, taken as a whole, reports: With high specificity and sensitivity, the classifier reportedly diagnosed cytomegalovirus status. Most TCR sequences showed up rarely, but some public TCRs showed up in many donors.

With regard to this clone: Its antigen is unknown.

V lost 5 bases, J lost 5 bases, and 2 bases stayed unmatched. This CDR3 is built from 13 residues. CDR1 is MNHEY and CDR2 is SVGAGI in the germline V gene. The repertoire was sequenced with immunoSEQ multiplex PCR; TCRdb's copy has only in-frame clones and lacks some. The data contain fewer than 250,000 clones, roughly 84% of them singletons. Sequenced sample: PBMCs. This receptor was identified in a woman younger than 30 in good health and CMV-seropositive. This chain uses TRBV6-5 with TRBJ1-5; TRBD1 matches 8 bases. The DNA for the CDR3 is TGTGCCAGCAGTCGGACAGGGCATCAGCCCCAGCATTTT. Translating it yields CASSRTGHQPQHF.